This TCR beta chain was sequenced during a study of T-cell reconstitution after alpha-beta-depleted transplantation in children (dated by TCRdb to the mid-2010s). Study-wide context: Using TCR repertoire profiling, the study quantitatively followed how T-cell immune reconstitution unfolded in children after TCRalphabeta/CD19-depleted allogeneic hematopoietic cell transplantation. The paper as a whole reports these results and caveats: About two months after transplant, the apparently early recovery of alphabetaT-cell counts reportedly depended on just several hundred clones that had expanded rapidly and came from non-depleted graft cells. The high TCRbeta diversity at day 60 in some patients was ascribed to recipient T cells and intrathymic progenitors that had survived conditioning. Over the following months the frequencies of hyperexpanded clones went down, and after one year T-cell counts and TCRbeta diversity were mostly credited to newly produced T cells.

From the cysteine up to the phenylalanine, the CDR3 has a length of 13 residues. Just CDR3 DNA is preserved here, 39 bases in frame from base 1. V is shortened by 7 bases, J by 4 bases, and the region joining them spans 11 bases. Receptor amplification or capture employed PCR. Sequencer: Illumina HiSeq 2500. To normalize quantification of the TCRbeta repertoire, the TCR libraries were built with molecular barcoding that relied on unique molecular identifiers. In-frame beta chains were kept once TCRdb had trimmed the public reads at Q25 with fastp and called clones with MiXCR. Each CDR3 protein gets just one entry, which takes the most common genes and DNA from the rows behind it. A total of approximately 630,000 distinct CDR3 sequences appear in this sample, under 15% of them only once. 0.79% of the sample goes to the ten largest clones. This sample's treatment or condition label indicates: allogeneic hematopoietic cell transplantation with graft depleted of TCRalphabeta T cells and CD19 B cells. The children who served as transplant recipients had been given grafts of TCRalphabeta/CD19-depleted allogeneic hematopoietic cells.

On this clonotype itself: Its recognized antigen is unknown. No much larger clone exists at a distance of one base, and base qualities are not known.

Sequencing was performed on PBMCs, taken before TCRalphabeta/CD19-depleted stem cell transplant. This sequence originates from a girl aged 2 to 9 with congenital amegakaryocytic thrombocytopenia, due to receive a stem cell transplant. The chain was built from TRBV12-3 or TRBV12-4 and TRBJ1-3; D gene: possibly TRBD1, on 5 matching bases. The CDR3 has the sequence CASTNAGGNTIYF. The DNA sequence follows: TGTGCCAGCACTAATGCAGGGGGAAACACCATATATTTT.